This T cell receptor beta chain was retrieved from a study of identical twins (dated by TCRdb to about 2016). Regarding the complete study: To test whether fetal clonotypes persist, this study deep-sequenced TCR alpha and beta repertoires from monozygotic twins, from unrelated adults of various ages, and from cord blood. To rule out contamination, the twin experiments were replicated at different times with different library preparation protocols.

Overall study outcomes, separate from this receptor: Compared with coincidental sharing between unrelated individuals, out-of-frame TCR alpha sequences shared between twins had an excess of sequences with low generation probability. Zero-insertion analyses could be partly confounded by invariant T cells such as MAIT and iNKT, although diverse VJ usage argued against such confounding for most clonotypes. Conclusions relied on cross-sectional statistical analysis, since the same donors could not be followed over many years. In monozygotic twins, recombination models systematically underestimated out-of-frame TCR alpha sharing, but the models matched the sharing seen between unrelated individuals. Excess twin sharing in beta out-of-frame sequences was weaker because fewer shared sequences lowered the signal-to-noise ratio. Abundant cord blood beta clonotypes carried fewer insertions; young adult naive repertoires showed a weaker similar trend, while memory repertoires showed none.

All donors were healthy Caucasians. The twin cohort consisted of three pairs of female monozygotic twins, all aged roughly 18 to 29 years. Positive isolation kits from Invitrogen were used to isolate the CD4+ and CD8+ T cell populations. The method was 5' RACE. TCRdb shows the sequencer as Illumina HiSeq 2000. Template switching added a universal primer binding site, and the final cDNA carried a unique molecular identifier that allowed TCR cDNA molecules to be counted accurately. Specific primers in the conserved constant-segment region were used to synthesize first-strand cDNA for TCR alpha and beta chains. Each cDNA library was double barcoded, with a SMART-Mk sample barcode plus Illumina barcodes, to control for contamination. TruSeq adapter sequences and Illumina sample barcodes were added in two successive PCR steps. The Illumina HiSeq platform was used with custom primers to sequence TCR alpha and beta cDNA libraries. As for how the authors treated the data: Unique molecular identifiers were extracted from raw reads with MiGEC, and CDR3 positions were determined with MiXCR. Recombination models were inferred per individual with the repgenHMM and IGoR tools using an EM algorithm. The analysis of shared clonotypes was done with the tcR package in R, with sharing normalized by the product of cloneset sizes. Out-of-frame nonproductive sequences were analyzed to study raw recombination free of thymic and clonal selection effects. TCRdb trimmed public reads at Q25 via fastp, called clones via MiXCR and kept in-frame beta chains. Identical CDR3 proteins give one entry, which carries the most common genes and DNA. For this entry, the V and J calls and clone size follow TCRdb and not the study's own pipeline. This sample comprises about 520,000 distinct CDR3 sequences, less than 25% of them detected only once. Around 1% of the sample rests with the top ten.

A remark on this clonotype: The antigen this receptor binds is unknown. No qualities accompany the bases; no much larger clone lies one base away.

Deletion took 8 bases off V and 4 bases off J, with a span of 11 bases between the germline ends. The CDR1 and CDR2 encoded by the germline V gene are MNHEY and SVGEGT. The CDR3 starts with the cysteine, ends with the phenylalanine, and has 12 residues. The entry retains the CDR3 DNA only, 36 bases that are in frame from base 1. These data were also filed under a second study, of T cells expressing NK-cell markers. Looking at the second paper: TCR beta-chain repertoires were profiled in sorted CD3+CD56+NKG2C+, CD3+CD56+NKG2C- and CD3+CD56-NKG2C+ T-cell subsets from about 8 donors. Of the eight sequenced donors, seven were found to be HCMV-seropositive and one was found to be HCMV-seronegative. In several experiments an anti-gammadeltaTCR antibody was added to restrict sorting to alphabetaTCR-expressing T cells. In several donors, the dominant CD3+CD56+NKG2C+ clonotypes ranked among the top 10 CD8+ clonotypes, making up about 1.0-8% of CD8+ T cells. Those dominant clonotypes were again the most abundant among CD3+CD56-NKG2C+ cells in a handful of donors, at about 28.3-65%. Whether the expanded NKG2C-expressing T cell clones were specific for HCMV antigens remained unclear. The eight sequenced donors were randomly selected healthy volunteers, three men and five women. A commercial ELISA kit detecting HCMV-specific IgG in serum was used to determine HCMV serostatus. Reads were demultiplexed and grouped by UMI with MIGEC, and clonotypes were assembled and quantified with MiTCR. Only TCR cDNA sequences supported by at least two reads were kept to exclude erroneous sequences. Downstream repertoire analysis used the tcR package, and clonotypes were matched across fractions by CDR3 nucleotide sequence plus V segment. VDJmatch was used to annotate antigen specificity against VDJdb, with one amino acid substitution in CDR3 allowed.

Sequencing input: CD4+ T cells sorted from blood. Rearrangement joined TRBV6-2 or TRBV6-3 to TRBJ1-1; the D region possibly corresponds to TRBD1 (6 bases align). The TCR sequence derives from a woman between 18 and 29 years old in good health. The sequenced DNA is TGTGCCAGCGGGGGCAGACCCACTGAAGCTTTCTTT. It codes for CASGGRPTEAFF.